This paragraph covers one T cell receptor (beta chain) sequence. This sample is part of a study of blood T cell repertoires in COVID-19. This CDR3 spans 17 amino acids. CDR1 SGHAT and CDR2 FQNNGV come from the germline V gene. V shed 0 bases, J shed 4 bases, and the junction held 6 bases outside the gene matches. The protocol was immunoSEQ multiplex PCR, while the TCRdb copy is restricted to in-frame clones and leaves out a portion. This sample has about 87,000 clones, with approximately 85% found just once. The sequence came from a woman over 75 with COVID-19, enrolled during active disease. This chain joins TRBV11-2 and TRBJ2-5, with 12 bases fitting TRBD2. Source material: peripheral blood. The CDR3 nucleotides read TGTGCCAGCAGCTTAGAGACTAGCGGGAGAGCTATAGAGACCCAGTACTTC. Protein: CASSLETSGRAIETQYF. The variable domain in full, with the rest retrieved from reference TRBV11-2 and TRBJ2-5, is EAGVAQSPRYKIIEKRQSVAFWCNPISGHATLYWYQQILGQGPKLLIQFQNNGVVDDSQLPKDRFSAERLKGVDSTLKIQPAKLEDSAVYLCASSLETSGRAIETQYFGPGTRLLVL.